The 21 T cell receptor beta chains reported below all come from one sample, sequenced in a study of blood T cell repertoires in COVID-19. Here immunoSEQ multiplex PCR was the method, and the copy in TCRdb shows in-frame clones only, minus some. Of over 200,000 clones listed, 88% are singletons. Sequencing used peripheral blood. The source is a human donor in a cohort sampled during active COVID-19.

CDR3 sequence reads: CASSQEDRVETQYF. Here the CDR3 DNA reads TGTGCCAGCAGCCAAGAGGACAGGGTAGAGACCCAGTACTTC. The chain carries TRBV3-1 (or the pseudogene TRBV3-2) and TRBJ2-5; the match to TRBD1 covers 8 bases. The length of the CDR3 is 14 residues. V trimming: 0 bases; J trimming: 4 bases; junction bases outside the gene matches: 1. Germline V lookup: CDR1 LGHDT, CDR2 YNNKEL (reference sequence).

This chain uses TRBV27 with TRBJ1-2, with TRBD1 as a possible D gene (6 bases). The CDR3 is made up of 15 amino acids. The V and J ends lost 7 bases and 8 bases respectively, with 23 bases between them. Germline loops: CDR1 MNHEY, CDR2 SMNVEV (reference sequence). As DNA, the CDR3 is TGTGCCAGCACCCCTACCCCAGGGGCCCCCCGGGGCTACACCTTC. Translated: CASTPTPGAPRGYTF.

J is TRBJ2-7 and V is TRBV19; 8 bases agree with TRBD1. CDR3 size: 13 residues. CDR1 LNHDA and CDR2 SQIVND come from the germline V gene (reference sequence). V shed 4 bases and J 4 bases; nucleotides not matched to a gene: 3. The CDR3 sequence is CASSRDRSYEQYF. The CDR3 DNA is TGTGCCAGTAGTAGGGACAGGAGTTACGAGCAGTACTTC. Looking up the rest from reference TRBV19 and TRBJ2-7 gives the full variable domain: DGGITQSPKYLFRKEGQNVTLSCEQNLNHDAMYWYRQDPGQGLRLIYYSQIVNDFQKGDIAEGYSVSREKKESFPLTVTSAQKNPTAFYLCASSRDRSYEQYFGPGTRLTVT.

The chain links TRBV3-1 (or the pseudogene TRBV3-2) to TRBJ2-7; D ambiguous. CDR1 and CDR2 from the germline V gene are LGHDT and YNNKEL (reference sequence). CDR3 size: 14 residues. V shed 0 bases and J shed 0 bases, with 6 bases lying between them. In DNA form, the CDR3 reads TGTGCCAGCAGCCAAGAGGCGGTCTCCTACGAGCAGTACTTC. This translates into CASSQEAVSYEQYF.

The V call is TRBV28, the J call TRBJ2-7; TRBD1 aligns across 7 bases. Germline V CDR1 and CDR2: MDHEN, SYDVKM. The CDR3 is 14 residues long. Trimming at V came to 6 bases and at J to 0 bases, leaving 5 bases not matched to a gene. In nucleotides, the CDR3 is TGTGCCAGCAGAGTCGACAGGGCCTCCTACGAGCAGTACTTC. Translating it yields CASRVDRASYEQYF.

V and J are TRBV7-9 and TRBJ1-2; D may be TRBD1 (5 bases). The V end was cut by 5 bases, the J end by 4 bases, with 17 bases between. The CDR3 extends over 15 amino acids. Germline V gives CDR1 SEHNR, CDR2 FQNEAQ (reference sequence). The CDR3 DNA reads as TGTGCCAGCAGCCTTAACCCCCAGGGTACCTATGGCTACACCTTC. This sequence encodes CASSLNPQGTYGYTF. The variable domain in full, with the rest retrieved from reference TRBV7-9 and TRBJ1-2, is DTGVSQNPRHKITKRGQNVTFRCDPISEHNRLYWYRQTLGQGPEFLTYFQNEAQLEKSRLLSDRFSAERPKGSFSTLEIQRTEQGDSAMYLCASSLNPQGTYGYTFGSGTRLTVV.

The gene calls are TRBV19 and TRBJ1-5, with D possibly being TRBD1 (5 bases). This CDR3 region has 13 residues. Germline CDR1 and CDR2: LNHDA and SQIVND (reference sequence). Trimming took off 10 bases at V and 3 bases at J, with 13 bases between the two ends. DNA of the CDR3: TGTGCCACCTGGGGGGAGGTCAATCAGCCCCAGCATTTT. This codes for CATWGEVNQPQHF.

The V gene is TRBV27, the J gene TRBJ2-7; 7 bases agree with TRBD2. CDR3 size: 20 residues. Trimming at V came to 0 bases and at J to 2 bases, leaving 19 bases not matched to a gene. The germline gives CDR1 MNHEY, CDR2 SMNVEV (reference sequence). The CDR3 DNA sequence: TGTGCCAGCAGTTTATCGAGGGCCCTGGCGGGGGAGGTATCGACCTACGAGCAGTACTTC. Its translation is CASSLSRALAGEVSTYEQYF.

The rearrangement joins TRBV27 to TRBJ1-6; D call uncertain. Germline-derived CDR1 and CDR2 are MNHEY and SMNVEV (reference sequence). Trimming stripped 6 bases from V and 8 bases from J, with 11 bases between. The CDR3 runs to 13 residues. For the CDR3, the DNA is TGTGCCAGCAGACACGGGGATTATTCACCCCTCCACTTT. Amino acid sequence: CASRHGDYSPLHF.

This chain links TRBV10-3 with TRBJ1-5; D is uncertain. The CDR3 is 15 amino acids. CDR1 is ENHRY, CDR2 SYGVKD, per germline. Trimming left V 6 bases short and J 2 bases short, with 14 bases between. CDR3 loop: CAIRGDKGGNQPQHF. CDR3 bases: TGTGCCATCAGGGGAGACAAAGGTGGCAATCAGCCCCAGCATTTT.

This clone was detected a few times. The genes are TRBV5-4 and TRBJ1-2; D ambiguous. The CDR3 sequence is 13 residues long. Trimming took off 4 bases at V and 5 bases at J, with 12 bases between the two ends. Germline CDR1 SGHNT, CDR2 YYREEE (reference sequence). In DNA form, the CDR3 reads TGTGCCAGCAGCCCCCGGGGAGGATATGGCTACACCTTC. Residues: CASSPRGGYGYTF. The full variable domain, in which reference TRBV5-4 and TRBJ1-2 provide the parts outside the CDR3, is ETGVTQSPTHLIKTRGQQVTLRCSSQSGHNTVSWYQQALGQGPQFIFQYYREEENGRGNFPPRFSGLQFPNYSSELNVNALELDDSALYLCASSPRGGYGYTFGSGTRLTVV.

Points on this clone: Germline is not matched at one junction end, which may reflect a read error. The chain carries TRBV20-1 and TRBJ1-1; D is unresolved. Germline V gene data show CDR1 as DFQATT and CDR2 as SNEGSKA (reference sequence). The length of the CDR3 is 11 residues. The CDR3 is CSAREPGGAFF. The CDR3 DNA is TGCAGTGCGAGAGAACCGGGAGGAGCTTTCTTT.

This chain links TRBV11-2 with TRBJ1-2; D is undetermined. This CDR3 comprises 14 residues. Germline V gene lookup returns CDR1 SGHAT and CDR2 FQNNGV. V lost 1 base to trimming and J lost 3 bases, with 9 bases between them. The CDR3 DNA is TGTGCCAGCAGCTTAGCGGGAGACGACTATGGCTACACCTTC. It specifies CASSLAGDDYGYTF.

This clone was observed once. V is TRBV12-3 or TRBV12-4 and J is TRBJ1-2; D is ambiguous. This CDR3 region has 12 residues. V dropped 0 bases and J dropped 4 bases, with 3 bases sitting between them. CDR3 DNA sequence: TGTGCCAGCAGTTTAGCCAGCTATGGCTACACCTTC. This gives the protein CASSLASYGYTF.

The rearrangement uses TRBV6-5 and TRBJ2-2; tentative D call: TRBD2 (7 bases). CDR3 length equals 15 residues. Germline CDR1 and CDR2: MNHEY and SVGAGI. V lost 7 bases to trimming and J lost 7 bases, with 19 bases between them. CDR3: CASNRIGGRGGELFF. DNA of the CDR3: TGTGCCAGCAATAGGATCGGGGGGCGAGGCGGGGAGCTGTTTTTT.

Comments on this clone: One end of the junction is discordant with germline, which a read error may explain. The genes are TRBV27 and TRBJ2-1, with D possibly matching TRBD2 (6 bases). CDR1 is MNHEY, CDR2 SMNVEV, per germline (reference sequence). The CDR3 is 15 residues long. CDR3 nucleotides: TGTGCCAGCAGTTTGTTCGGGACTCTCTACAGTGAGCAGTTCTTC. Amino acid sequence: CASSLFGTLYSEQFF.

This chain links TRBV28 with TRBJ1-2, with D possibly matching TRBD1 (6 bases). Trimming stripped 3 bases from V and 5 bases from J, with 10 bases between. The CDR3 extends over 13 amino acids. From germline, CDR1 is MDHEN and CDR2 SYDVKM. The CDR3 sequence is CASSFGGLYGYTF. DNA of the CDR3: TGTGCCAGCAGTTTCGGGGGGCTGTATGGCTACACCTTC.

The chain couples TRBV10-3 to TRBJ1-2; TRBD1 agrees at 7 bases. The CDR3 is made up of 16 amino acids. Germline V gene data show CDR1 as ENHRY and CDR2 as SYGVKD. The ends lost 10 bases at V and 10 bases at J; junction bases unmatched: 24. The chain's CDR3 is CATGQTGSSLPIDYTF. The CDR3 bases are TGTGCCACCGGGCAGACAGGGAGTAGCCTACCTATAGACTACACCTTC.

This rearrangement joins TRBV4-3 to TRBJ1-2; TRBD1 matches 8 bases. Germline loops: CDR1 LGHNA, CDR2 YSLEER. J was trimmed by 8 bases and V by 1 base; bases with no gene match: 9. This CDR3 spans 15 amino acids. The CDR3 DNA is TGCGCCAGCAGCCAAGGGGACAGGAGAATAGGGGGCTACACCTTC. The encoded protein is CASSQGDRRIGGYTF.

The genes are TRBV11-2 and TRBJ2-2; D may be TRBD2 (6 bases). The CDR3 runs to 17 residues. V was pared by 1 base and J by 2 bases, with 14 bases between. The V gene's germline CDR1 is SGHAT and CDR2 FQNNGV. This chain's CDR3 is CASSLGGGVLNTGELFF. CDR3 bases: TGTGCCAGCAGCTTAGGGGGCGGGGTACTCAACACCGGGGAGCTGTTTTTT.

In its sample, this clone was seen once. The J gene is TRBJ2-7, the V gene TRBV13, with 7 bases fitting TRBD2. The CDR3 is 15 residues long. CDR1 is PRHDT, CDR2 FYEKMQ, per germline (reference sequence). V trimming: 2 bases; J trimming: 2 bases; junction bases outside the gene matches: 6. In nucleotides, the CDR3 is TGTGCCAGCAGCTTACAAAGGGACTACCCCTACGAGCAGTACTTC. Its protein is CASSLQRDYPYEQYF.